A selection of T cell receptor beta chains follows, all from one sample in a study of blood T cell repertoires in COVID-19. Data came from immunoSEQ multiplex PCR; TCRdb stores just in-frame clones and leaves some out. This table holds roughly 350,000 clones, 92% found once. The sequenced material came from PBMCs or T cells enriched from blood (not recorded which). The receptors originated from a woman aged 30 to 39 who had recovered from COVID-19. Both conserved end residues are part of each CDR3. D genes are given only for firm matches. Clone size is not always given. Where it is, it says once, few, many or a class for expanded clones.

V,size,D,J,CDR3,DNA
TRBV28,NA,NA,TRBJ1-4,CASSLLSRFDEKLFF,TGTGCCAGCAGTTTGTTAAGCAGGTTTGATGAAAAACTGTTTTTT
TRBV5-1,NA,NA,TRBJ2-1,CASSQPGLSYNEQFF,TGCGCCAGCAGCCAACCGGGACTGAGCTACAATGAGCAGTTCTTC
TRBV19,NA,NA,TRBJ1-1,CASRPGGRRTEAFF,TGTGCCAGTCGTCCCGGGGGGCGGAGGACTGAAGCTTTCTTT
TRBV24-1,NA,TRBD2,TRBJ2-1,CATSEDSGRPGEQFF,TGTGCCACCAGTGAAGATAGCGGGAGGCCGGGTGAGCAGTTCTTC
TRBV11-2,NA,TRBD2,TRBJ2-3,CASSTSGGAWPDTQYF,TGTGCCAGCAGCACTAGCGGGGGGGCCTGGCCAGATACGCAGTATTTT
TRBV2,NA,TRBD2,TRBJ2-3,CASRGTSGAPDTQYF,TGTGCCAGCAGAGGGACTAGCGGGGCCCCAGATACGCAGTATTTT
TRBV4-3,NA,TRBD1,TRBJ2-5,CASSQDSGTGSETQYF,TGCGCCAGCAGCCAAGATTCAGGGACAGGGTCGGAGACCCAGTACTTC
TRBV7-9,NA,TRBD1,TRBJ2-1,CASSHGQGNEQFF,TGTGCCAGCAGCCACGGACAGGGCAATGAGCAGTTCTTC
TRBV28,NA,NA,TRBJ2-1,CASSGLGYNEQFF,TGTGCCAGCAGCGGGTTGGGCTACAATGAGCAGTTCTTC
TRBV18,NA,TRBD2,TRBJ2-1,CASSPPGLAGGVEQFF,TGTGCCAGCTCACCCCCCGGACTAGCGGGAGGGGTTGAGCAGTTCTTC
TRBV5-6,NA,TRBD2,TRBJ2-1,CASSLARLAGVSEQFF,TGTGCCAGCAGCTTGGCTCGCCTAGCGGGAGTCAGTGAGCAGTTCTTC
TRBV4-3,NA,NA,TRBJ2-5,CASSQSRQLGETQYF,TGCGCCAGCAGCCAATCGCGGCAGCTTGGAGAGACCCAGTACTTC
TRBV7-3,few,NA,TRBJ2-2,CASSSGTHTGELFF,TGTGCCAGCAGCTCCGGGACTCATACCGGGGAGCTGTTTTTT
TRBV5-8,NA,TRBD1,TRBJ2-1,CASSAGQANYNEQFF,TGTGCCAGCAGCGCAGGACAGGCAAACTACAATGAGCAGTTCTTC
TRBV6-5,NA,TRBD2,TRBJ2-7,CASSPPGAGVGEQYF,TGTGCCAGCAGCCCCCCCGGTGCGGGAGTAGGCGAGCAGTACTTC
TRBV7-2,NA,TRBD2,TRBJ2-1,CASSLVASGGQYNEQFF,TGTGCCAGCAGCTTAGTGGCTAGCGGGGGCCAGTACAATGAGCAGTTCTTC
TRBV7-7,NA,TRBD2,TRBJ2-1,CASSLAEGLAGGYNEQFF,TGTGCTAGCAGCTTAGCGGAGGGACTAGCGGGGGGTTACAATGAGCAGTTCTTC
TRBV6-5,NA,TRBD2,TRBJ2-5,CASSYWGGETQYF,TGTGCCAGCAGTTACTGGGGGGGGGAGACCCAGTACTTC
TRBV28,NA,NA,TRBJ1-5,CASSLWGEGGNQPQHF,TGTGCCAGCAGTTTATGGGGGGAGGGAGGCAATCAGCCCCAGCATTTT
TRBV2,NA,TRBD1,TRBJ1-2,CASSPRTGTGYTF,TGTGCCAGCAGTCCCCGGACAGGTACGGGCTACACCTTC
TRBV3-1/TRBV3-2,NA,NA,TRBJ1-2,CASTPGGGYGYTF,TGTGCCAGCACCCCAGGAGGCGGCTATGGCTACACCTTC
TRBV4-3,NA,TRBD2,TRBJ2-7,CASSHTGGTSRGYEQYF,TGCGCCAGCAGCCACACCGGGGGGACTTCCCGGGGGTACGAGCAGTACTTC
TRBV20-1,NA,NA,TRBJ1-1,CSASRPVSGEAFF,TGCAGTGCTAGTAGGCCCGTGTCAGGTGAAGCTTTCTTT
TRBV7-2,once,TRBD1,TRBJ2-7,CASSPGTEYEQYF,TGTGCCAGCAGCCCCGGGACAGAGTACGAGCAGTACTTC
TRBV7-2,NA,NA,TRBJ1-6,CASSLADRSYSPLHF,TGTGCCAGCAGCTTAGCTGACAGGTCTTATTCACCCCTCCACTTT
TRBV11-2,NA,NA,TRBJ1-1,CASSPDSTEAFF,TGTGCCAGCAGCCCAGACTCGACTGAAGCTTTCTTT
TRBV11-2,NA,TRBD2,TRBJ2-5,CASSPNPAGGAETQYF,TGTGCCAGCAGCCCGAATCCAGCGGGAGGCGCGGAGACCCAGTACTTC
TRBV20-1,NA,NA,TRBJ2-1,CSARRGYEQFF,TGCAGTGCTCGGAGAGGCTATGAGCAGTTCTTC
TRBV12-5,NA,TRBD1,TRBJ2-7,CASGLVPSSRDRDPYEQYF,TGTGCTAGTGGTTTGGTTCCCTCCTCCCGAGACAGGGACCCCTACGAGCAGTACTTC
TRBV10-2,NA,NA,TRBJ2-5,CASTSTGVQETQYF,TGCGCCAGCACCAGTACCGGGGTCCAAGAGACCCAGTACTTC
TRBV7-9,NA,TRBD2,TRBJ2-2,CKTSGDSGELFF,TGCAAAACTAGCGGGGACTCCGGGGAGCTGTTTTTT
TRBV10-1,NA,TRBD2,TRBJ2-1,CASSESGLADPLPHNEQFF,TGCGCCAGCAGTGAGTCGGGACTAGCGGATCCCCTCCCCCACAATGAGCAGTTCTTC
TRBV3-1/TRBV3-2,NA,NA,TRBJ1-3,CASSQNSGNTIYF,TGTGCCAGCAGCCAAAACAGTGGAAACACCATATATTTT
TRBV4-2,NA,NA,TRBJ2-7,CASSARLLREQYF,TGTGCCAGCAGCGCACGACTTTTACGAGAGCAGTACTTC
TRBV7-9,few,TRBD1,TRBJ1-2,CASSFETGTSGYTF,TGTGCCAGCAGCTTTGAGACAGGGACGTCCGGCTACACCTTC
TRBV9,NA,NA,TRBJ2-1,CASNTGLKNNEQFF,TGTGCCAGCAATACGGGACTCAAAAACAATGAGCAGTTCTTC
TRBV5-1,NA,TRBD1,TRBJ2-2,CASSGGTGLTGELFF,TGCGCCAGCAGCGGGGGGACAGGGCTGACCGGGGAGCTGTTTTTT
TRBV9,NA,TRBD2,TRBJ2-7,CASSPREGIAYEQYF,TGTGCCAGCAGCCCGAGGGAGGGGATCGCCTACGAGCAGTACTTC
TRBV27,once,TRBD1,TRBJ2-7,CASKGQTTYEQYF,TGTGCCAGCAAGGGACAGACTACCTACGAGCAGTACTTC
TRBV28,NA,NA,TRBJ1-2,CASSFGVGYTF,TGTGCCAGCAGTTTCGGGGTGGGCTACACCTTC
TRBV7-2,NA,NA,TRBJ1-1,CASSSRVWDTEAFF,TGTGCCAGCAGCTCCAGGGTATGGGACACTGAAGCTTTCTTT